A single sample is the source of the 28 T cell receptor beta chains below, sequenced in a study of blood T cell repertoires in COVID-19. Clones were read by immunoSEQ multiplex PCR, and TCRdb kept only the in-frame ones, dropping some. The sample records tens of thousands of clones, 91% being singletons. The sample was peripheral blood. The receptors come from a man in his forties or fifties with acute or convalescent COVID-19.

The chain couples TRBV19 to TRBJ1-2, with 9 bases fitting TRBD1. From germline, CDR1 is LNHDA and CDR2 SQIVND (reference sequence). The V and J ends lost 7 bases and 5 bases, in that order; junction bases with no gene match: 5. The CDR3 has 13 residues. CDR3 protein: CASTAGQGYGYTF. For the CDR3, the DNA is TGTGCCAGTACCGCGGGACAGGGTTATGGCTACACCTTC.

CDR3 amino acids: CASSDPGQGAGANVLTF. The DNA of the CDR3 is TGTGCCAGCAGTGATCCGGGACAGGGGGCTGGGGCCAACGTCCTGACTTTC. The V and J genes are TRBV27 and TRBJ2-6; TRBD1 agrees at 11 bases. Germline CDR1 reads MNHEY; CDR2 reads SMNVEV (reference sequence). The CDR3 has 17 residues. V dropped 5 bases and J dropped 2; count of bases not matched to a gene: 5.

The chain carries TRBV24-1 and TRBJ1-5; no definite D call. CDR3 length equals 13 residues. Between the trimmed V and J ends, which lost 9 bases and 6 bases, there was a span of 14 bases. Germline-derived CDR1 and CDR2 are KGHDR and SFDVKD. The CDR3 here is CATGDFGLQPQHF. The CDR3 nucleotides read TGTGCCACCGGAGACTTCGGACTTCAGCCCCAGCATTTT.

This clone was observed a single time. The chain employs TRBV18 and TRBJ2-7; a weak D match, TRBD2 (6 bases). Germline V CDR1 and CDR2: KGHSH, LQKENI. The ends were cut back, 0 bases at V and 7 bases at J, with 13 bases in the middle. CDR3 length: 14 residues. The CDR3 sequence is CASSPPGLPFEQYF. CDR3 bases: TGTGCCAGCTCACCACCGGGACTCCCCTTTGAGCAGTACTTC.

The chain employs TRBV5-1 and TRBJ2-1; D possibly corresponds to TRBD2 (6 bases). Germline V gene data show CDR1 as SGHRS and CDR2 as YFSETQ. The germline V and J ends were trimmed by 3 bases and 8 bases, with 15 bases remaining between them. The CDR3 is 14 residues long. CDR3 coding DNA: TGCGCCAGCAGCTCCCTGGGGGGTGAATATGAGCAGTTCTTC. It translates to CASSSLGGEYEQFF.

This clone was counted only a few times. This chain uses TRBV28 with TRBJ1-2, with D possibly matching TRBD1 (5 bases). Germline CDR1 is MDHEN and CDR2 is SYDVKM. V was pared by 5 bases and J by 3 bases, with 16 bases between. The CDR3 length is 15 residues. The chain's CDR3 is CASSPGLSPHYGYTF. CDR3 bases: TGTGCCAGCAGTCCGGGACTCTCACCTCACTATGGCTACACCTTC.

As regards this clone: The same CDR3 is also encoded by other DNA sequences in this sample. The chain employs TRBV19 and TRBJ2-4, with unresolved D. CDR1 and CDR2 from the germline V gene are LNHDA and SQIVND (reference sequence). The CDR3 consists of 12 residues. With 6 bases removed from V and 0 bases from J, the gap between germline ends came to 3 bases. The chain's CDR3 is CASSVAKNIQYF. As DNA, the CDR3 is TGTGCCAGTAGCGTAGCCAAAAACATTCAGTACTTC.

In its sample, this clone was seen once. This sequence joins TRBV28 and TRBJ2-7; tentative D call: TRBD2 (5 bases). Germline V CDR1 and CDR2: MDHEN, SYDVKM. The length of the CDR3 is 14 residues. Trimming removed 0 bases from V and 2 bases from J, with 8 bases in between. CDR3 amino acids: CASSLWDGAYEQYF. The DNA for the CDR3 is TGTGCCAGCAGTTTATGGGACGGGGCCTACGAGCAGTACTTC.

This clone was observed a handful of times. This chain connects TRBV7-2 to TRBJ2-7, with 9 nucleotides matching TRBD2. The CDR3 contains 16 residues. The germline gives CDR1 SGHTA, CDR2 FQGNSA. Losses at the gene ends were 5 bases for V and 6 bases for J; bases not matched to a gene: 14. The CDR3 DNA reads TGTGCCAGCAGCACAGTCCCTAGCGGGGTACAGGGCGAGCAGTACTTC. This translates into CASSTVPSGVQGEQYF.

The rearrangement uses TRBV3-1 (or the pseudogene TRBV3-2) and TRBJ2-6, with 8 nucleotides matching TRBD1. The CDR3 has 17 amino acids. Germline V gene data show CDR1 as LGHDT and CDR2 as YNNKEL (reference sequence). After removal of 4 bases from V and 2 bases from J, the junction contained 7 bases not matched to a gene. In DNA form, the CDR3 reads TGTGCCAGCAGCCCTTGGACAGGGAGCCCTGGGGCCAACGTCCTGACTTTC. Protein product: CASSPWTGSPGANVLTF.

The V and J genes are TRBV5-1 and TRBJ2-1; the D gene is possibly TRBD1 (6 bases). The CDR3 contains 15 residues. CDR1 is SGHRS, CDR2 YFSETQ, per germline. V lost 0 bases to trimming and J lost 4 bases, with 11 bases between them. The CDR3 sequence: CASSLVGDTYNEQFF. Written as DNA, the CDR3 is TGCGCCAGCAGCTTGGTAGGGGACACTTACAATGAGCAGTTCTTC.

V is TRBV3-1 (or the pseudogene TRBV3-2) and J is TRBJ2-7, with TRBD2 matching over 12 bases. The CDR3 sequence is 17 residues long. Germline V gene data show CDR1 as LGHDT and CDR2 as YNNKEL (reference sequence). With V trimmed by 2 bases and J by 1 base, 6 bases remained unmatched. The CDR3 DNA sequence: TGTGCCAGCAGCCAAAAACTAGCGGGGGGAAAGTCCTACGAGCAGTACTTC. Its protein is CASSQKLAGGKSYEQYF.

The chain combines TRBV10-3 with TRBJ2-3; a weak D match, TRBD2 (5 bases). The CDR3 runs 13 residues. Per the germline V gene, CDR1 is ENHRY and CDR2 is SYGVKD. The V gene lost 10 bases and the J gene lost 0 bases, with 11 bases spanning the gap. The CDR3 DNA is TGTGCCACCCGGGGAGCAAGCACAGATACGCAGTATTTT. Translating it yields CATRGASTDTQYF.

This clone was seen once. The CDR3 DNA follows: TGTGCCAGCAGGGGCGGGGGAACGAACACCGGGGAGCTGTTTTTT. Residues: CASRGGGTNTGELFF. The V gene is TRBV11-1, the J gene TRBJ2-2; 7 positions match TRBD2. The CDR3 runs to 15 residues. Trimming removed 6 bases from V and 0 bases from J; junction bases left unmatched: 4. Germline V gives CDR1 SGHAT, CDR2 FQDESV (reference sequence).

This chain links TRBV12-5 with TRBJ2-3, with 7 bases lining up with TRBD2. The germline V gene encodes CDR1 LGHNT and CDR2 FRNRAP. This CDR3 spans 16 amino acids. V lost 0 bases to trimming and J lost 2 bases; unmatched junction nucleotides: 5. The DNA of the CDR3 is TGTGCTAGTGGTTTGGTACTTCGGGGGGACACAGATACGCAGTATTTT. Translated: CASGLVLRGDTDTQYF.

V gene TRBV6-2 or TRBV6-3 combines with J gene TRBJ1-5; 7 bases are shared with TRBD1. This CDR3 is built from 17 residues. The V gene end was trimmed by 1 base and the J gene end by 4 bases; junction bases not matched to a gene: 10. Germline V gene sequence: CDR1 MNHEY, CDR2 SVGEGT. In DNA form, the CDR3 reads TGTGCCAGCAGTTACTATCTTGGGAGACAGGGAAATCAGCCCCAGCATTTT. It translates to CASSYYLGRQGNQPQHF.

The genes are TRBV5-1 and TRBJ2-1; 9 positions match TRBD2. After removal of 4 bases from V and 3 bases from J, the junction contained 8 bases not matched to a gene. The CDR3 length is 16 residues. In germline, CDR1 is SGHRS, CDR2 YFSETQ. The chain's CDR3 is CASSPPGLAIYNEQFF. The CDR3 DNA reads as TGCGCCAGCAGCCCACCGGGACTAGCAATCTACAATGAGCAGTTCTTC.

This rearrangement joins TRBV6-5 to TRBJ2-3; tentatively, D is TRBD1 (6 bases). CDR1 and CDR2 from the germline V gene are MNHEY and SVGAGI. CDR3 length equals 13 residues. Trimming left V 6 bases short and J 3 bases short, with 10 bases between. For the CDR3, the DNA is TGTGCCAGCAGGCTCACAGGGACAGATACGCAGTATTTT. As protein: CASRLTGTDTQYF.

This chain uses TRBV14 with TRBJ1-6; D is unclear. V was shortened by 1 base and J by 10 bases, with 11 bases between the two germline ends. This CDR3 is 14 amino acids long. Germline CDR1 SGHDN, CDR2 FVKESK. CDR3 sequence reads: CASSQAGKRSPLHF. CDR3 coding DNA: TGTGCCAGCAGCCAAGCGGGGAAGAGATCACCCCTCCACTTT.

This chain links TRBV10-3 with TRBJ2-7; TRBD1 agrees at 8 bases. The J segment lost 1 base and the V segment lost 8 bases, leaving 4 bases of the junction unmatched. This CDR3 spans 13 amino acids. Germline V gives CDR1 ENHRY, CDR2 SYGVKD. The CDR3: CAIGQGASYEQYF. Here the CDR3 DNA reads TGTGCCATCGGACAGGGAGCATCCTACGAGCAGTACTTC.

This chain joins TRBV5-5 and TRBJ2-2, with a tentative D call TRBD2 (6 bases). Germline V gene data show CDR1 as SGHKS and CDR2 as YYEKEE (reference sequence). V shed 4 bases and J shed 2 bases, with 15 bases lying between them. There are 16 residues in the CDR3. The CDR3 loop is CASSNYGGANTGELFF. The DNA of the CDR3 is TGTGCCAGCAGCAACTACGGCGGGGCTAACACCGGGGAGCTGTTTTTT.

This clone appeared once. The gene calls are TRBV29-1 and TRBJ1-1; no definite D call. The CDR3 covers 14 residues. The V and J ends lost 6 bases and 0 bases respectively, with 14 bases between them. The germline V gene has CDR1 SQVTM and CDR2 ANQGSEA. The CDR3 sequence is CSVLAEGVNTEAFF. DNA for the CDR3: TGCAGCGTCTTGGCGGAGGGAGTGAACACTGAAGCTTTCTTT.

This sequence joins TRBV5-4 and TRBJ1-1, with D tentatively TRBD1 (6 bases). Germline V CDR1 and CDR2: SGHNT, YYREEE (reference sequence). V was pared by 7 bases and J by 0 bases, with 16 bases between. The CDR3 consists of 15 residues. The CDR3 region is CASAKDTGMNTEAFF. The CDR3 DNA reads as TGTGCCAGCGCGAAAGATACAGGGATGAACACTGAAGCTTTCTTT.

The V call is TRBV5-6, the J call TRBJ1-2, with unresolved D. This CDR3 is built from 13 residues. CDR1 is SGHDT, CDR2 YYEEEE, per germline. V was pared by 4 bases and J by 2 bases, with 9 bases between. CDR3 in amino acids: CASSPGRNYGYTF. The CDR3, as DNA: TGTGCCAGCAGCCCAGGCAGGAACTATGGCTACACCTTC.

The CDR3 region is CASSPRDFGTDTQYF. The CDR3 DNA sequence: TGTGCCAGCTCACCGAGGGATTTCGGCACAGATACGCAGTATTTT. The chain joins TRBV18 to TRBJ2-3, with D perhaps TRBD2 (5 bases). Trimming stripped 3 bases from V and 1 base from J, with 11 bases between. The CDR3 has 15 amino acids. Germline CDR1 reads KGHSH; CDR2 reads LQKENI.

The chain joins TRBV27 to TRBJ2-7; unclear D gene. Between the trimmed V and J ends, which lost 0 bases and 1 base, there was a span of 7 bases. Germline values: CDR1 MNHEY, CDR2 SMNVEV (reference sequence). The CDR3 has 14 residues. The CDR3 region has the DNA TGTGCCAGCAGTTTATCGGGCACGTCCTACGAGCAGTACTTC. Translated: CASSLSGTSYEQYF.

The chain has TRBV19 and TRBJ1-2, with D perhaps TRBD1 (6 bases). This CDR3 has 16 residues. Germline V gene lookup returns CDR1 LNHDA and CDR2 SQIVND (reference sequence). Trimming removed 7 bases from V and 0 bases from J, with 18 bases in between. The CDR3 reads CASTLSGDMSNYGYTF. Here the CDR3 DNA reads TGTGCCAGTACCTTATCAGGGGATATGTCTAACTATGGCTACACCTTC.

The CDR3 nucleotides are TGTGCCAGCAGCTTGGCAGGTGCCGGGAGGAATGAAAAACTGTTTTTT. It specifies CASSLAGAGRNEKLFF. The chain links TRBV5-5 to TRBJ1-4; no reliable D call. Germline lookup yields CDR1 SGHKS and CDR2 YYEKEE (reference sequence). With 0 bases removed from V and 5 bases from J, the gap between germline ends came to 14 bases. The length of the CDR3 is 16 residues.